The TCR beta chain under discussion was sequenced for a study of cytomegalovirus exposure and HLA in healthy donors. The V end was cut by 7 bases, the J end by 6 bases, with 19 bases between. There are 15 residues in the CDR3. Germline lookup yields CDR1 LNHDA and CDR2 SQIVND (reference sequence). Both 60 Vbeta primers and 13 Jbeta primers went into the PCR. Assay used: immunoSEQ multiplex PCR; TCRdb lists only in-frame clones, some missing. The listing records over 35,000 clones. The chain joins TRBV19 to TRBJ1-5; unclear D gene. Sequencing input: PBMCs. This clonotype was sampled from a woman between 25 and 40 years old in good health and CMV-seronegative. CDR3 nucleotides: TGTGCCAGTACAGTTGGAGGGCTGTATTCTCAGCCCCAGCATTTT. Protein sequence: CASTVGGLYSQPQHF.